The clone carrying this T cell receptor (beta chain) has just one count. The antigen is undetermined. Germline V CDR1 and CDR2: KGHDR, SFDVKD. CDR3 length: 16 residues. Researchers isolated at least 6 million PBMCs per sample. The data originate from a study of blood T cells in healthy people across ages. General study findings and limits: Lack of knowledge of donor CMV status possibly confounded expanded clonotype changes.

Next came a second PCR, run for about 7 to 12 cycles, which used a sample-barcoded 5' primer along with a J-beta primer mix. Via MiXCR, TCRdb re-called the 5' RACE reads, giving one row per CDR3 protein. This sample has about 1.1 million distinct CDR3 sequences; more than 30% occur once, and the top ten carry roughly 14%. Sequenced material: blood. This rearrangement joins TRBV24-1 to TRBJ2-1; a possible D gene is TRBD1 (6 bases). With the DNA end fitting TRBJ2-7 better, the J assignment may be wrong. The receptor was derived from a man aged 18 to 30 in good health. CDR3: CATSETDRSSYNEQYF. CDR3 DNA sequence: TGTGCCACCAGTGAGACCGACAGGAGCTCCTACAATGAGCAGTACTTC.